This entry describes one TCR beta chain. V gave up 7 bases and J gave up 0 bases; unmatched junction bases: 6. This CDR3 has 14 residues. Germline V gene lookup returns CDR1 MDHEN and CDR2 SYDVKM. This sample stems from a study of blood T cells in healthy people across ages. Combining a sample-barcoded 5' primer with a J-beta primer mix, a second PCR ran for 7 to 11 cycles. TCRdb re-called the 5' RACE reads with MiXCR, one entry per CDR3 protein. The sample contains some 900,000 distinct CDR3 sequences, roughly 43% of which appear only once. The TCR sequence derives from a man aged 25-45 years in good health. Sample: blood. The chain links TRBV28 to TRBJ2-7; the match to TRBD1 covers 7 bases. DNA of the CDR3: TGTGCCAGCAATTGGGACAGCAGCTCCTACGAGCAGTACTTC. As protein: CASNWDSSSYEQYF.